This TCR beta chain was sequenced during a study of blood T cell repertoires in COVID-19. Study information: Nucleic acid was either cDNA or gDNA, and it came from T cells, B-cell-depleted T cells, or PBMCs.

Only in-frame clones appear in the TCRdb table, and some are missing; sequencing was by immunoSEQ multiplex PCR. The repertoire consists of 200,000 to 250,000 clones, with over 80% occurring once and the leading ten covering approximately 3.5%. The CDR3 is 13 amino acids. CDR1 and CDR2 from the germline V gene are SGHAT and FQNNGV. Trimming removed 2 bases at V and 6 bases at J, with 7 bases between. This chain links TRBV11-2 with TRBJ2-2; maybe TRBD1 (6 bases). This TCR was sampled from a woman aged 25 to 39 who had been exposed to COVID-19. The sequencing sample was made of PBMCs or T cells enriched from blood (not recorded which). DNA of the CDR3: TGTGCCAGCAGCTTACACAGGGCCGGGGAGCTGTTTTTT. It specifies CASSLHRAGELFF.